Here is one T cell receptor beta chain with its context. The sample belongs to a study of blood T cell repertoires in COVID-19. Generated by immunoSEQ multiplex PCR, the TCRdb table keeps only in-frame clones and is missing some. The sample lists roughly 280,000 clones, approximately 85% occurring once. CDR1 and CDR2 from the germline V gene are MNHEY and SVGAGI. V was pared by 6 bases and J by 0 bases, with 6 bases between. This CDR3 has 13 residues. Sequenced material: peripheral blood. This chain links TRBV6-5 with TRBJ2-1; D gene ambiguous. This receptor was taken from a woman in her 70s with acute or convalescent COVID-19. DNA of the CDR3: TGTGCCAGCAGGAGAAGCTCCTACAATGAGCAGTTCTTC. This sequence encodes CASRRSSYNEQFF.